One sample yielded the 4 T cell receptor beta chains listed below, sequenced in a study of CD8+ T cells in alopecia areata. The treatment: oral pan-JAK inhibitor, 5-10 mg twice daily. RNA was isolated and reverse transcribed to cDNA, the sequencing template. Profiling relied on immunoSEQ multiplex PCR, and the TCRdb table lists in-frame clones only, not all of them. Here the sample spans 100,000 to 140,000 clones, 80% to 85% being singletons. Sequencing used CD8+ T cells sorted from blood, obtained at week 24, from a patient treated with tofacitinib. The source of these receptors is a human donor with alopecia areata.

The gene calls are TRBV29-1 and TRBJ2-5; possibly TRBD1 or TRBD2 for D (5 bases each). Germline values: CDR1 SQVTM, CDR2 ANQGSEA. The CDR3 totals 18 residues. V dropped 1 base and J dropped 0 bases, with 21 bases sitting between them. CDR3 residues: CSVEGDLRDGDYQETQYF. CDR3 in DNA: TGCAGCGTTGAAGGGGACCTCCGGGACGGTGACTACCAAGAGACCCAGTACTTC.

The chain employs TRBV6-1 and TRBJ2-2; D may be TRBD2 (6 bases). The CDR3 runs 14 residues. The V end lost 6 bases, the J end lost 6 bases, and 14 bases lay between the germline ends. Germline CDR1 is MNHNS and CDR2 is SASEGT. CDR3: CASRTPREAGELFF. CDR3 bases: TGTGCCAGCAGGACACCCAGGGAGGCCGGGGAGCTGTTTTTT.

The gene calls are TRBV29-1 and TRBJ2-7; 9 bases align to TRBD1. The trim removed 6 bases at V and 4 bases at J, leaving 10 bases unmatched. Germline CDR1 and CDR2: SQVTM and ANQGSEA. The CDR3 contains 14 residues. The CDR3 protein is CSVRGTGTWYEQYF. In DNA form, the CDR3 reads TGCAGCGTACGCGGGACAGGGACTTGGTACGAGCAGTACTTC.

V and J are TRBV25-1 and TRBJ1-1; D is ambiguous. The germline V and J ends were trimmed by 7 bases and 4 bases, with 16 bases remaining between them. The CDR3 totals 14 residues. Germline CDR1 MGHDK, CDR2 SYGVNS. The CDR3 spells CASNTGPLGTEAFF. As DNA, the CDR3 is TGTGCCAGCAACACCGGGCCCCTGGGCACTGAAGCTTTCTTT.